Below, one TCR beta chain is given with its context. The antigen is not known. This specimen comes from a study of a mutant IDH1 vaccine in newly diagnosed glioma. Study details: In weeks 1, 3, 5, 7, 11, 15, 19 and 23, patients were vaccinated. Most patients had received both radiotherapy and temozolomide, the prior options being radiotherapy, temozolomide, or both.

Only in-frame clones appear in the TCRdb table, and some are missing; sequencing was by immunoSEQ multiplex PCR. The sample comprises roughly 70,000 clones, approximately 88% of which are singletons, and approximately 9% rests with the top ten. The CDR3 totals 15 residues. Per the germline V gene, CDR1 is SGHDN and CDR2 is FVKESK. V shed 0 bases and J shed 13 bases, with 18 bases lying between them. This sample's time point: week 11, during vaccination. One vaccine dose held 300 ug of mutant IDH1 20-mer peptide and came with topical imiquimod. The sequence was obtained from a woman in her 50s with glioma. Sequencing used PBMCs, obtained from a glioma patient whose treatment included an IDH1 peptide vaccine. This chain uses TRBV14 with TRBJ1-4; D is unresolved. The CDR3 loop is CASSQEAFGRGLLFF. The DNA of the CDR3 is TGTGCCAGCAGCCAAGAAGCTTTTGGACGGGGTCTACTGTTTTTT.